This record covers a single T cell receptor (beta chain). Its antigen is unknown. This sample is drawn from a study of OX40 agonist ivuxolimab in advanced cancers. Study-level points and caveats: Also showing low normalized T-cell clonal expansion were some of the nonresponders. There was clonal expansion of CD4+ and CD8+ blood T cells by week 6 at 0.1 to 3.0 mg/kg.

Generated by immunoSEQ multiplex PCR, the TCRdb table keeps only in-frame clones and is missing some. The sample records 45,000 to 60,000 clones, 86% being singletons. CDR1 SGHNT and CDR2 YYREEE come from the germline V gene (reference sequence). V lost 6 bases to trimming and J lost 4 bases, with 16 bases between them. The CDR3 sequence is 14 residues long. V is TRBV5-4 and J is TRBJ1-2; D possibly corresponds to TRBD1 (5 bases). This TCR was sampled from an adult with an advanced solid tumor such as melanoma, head and neck, liver or kidney cancer. Specimen: CD4+ or CD8+ T cells sorted from blood, collected in a trial of the OX40 agonist ivuxolimab. The CDR3 DNA reads as TGTGCCAGCACCCCCCGCGGGGGAAGCTATGGCTACACCTTC. It specifies CASTPRGGSYGYTF.